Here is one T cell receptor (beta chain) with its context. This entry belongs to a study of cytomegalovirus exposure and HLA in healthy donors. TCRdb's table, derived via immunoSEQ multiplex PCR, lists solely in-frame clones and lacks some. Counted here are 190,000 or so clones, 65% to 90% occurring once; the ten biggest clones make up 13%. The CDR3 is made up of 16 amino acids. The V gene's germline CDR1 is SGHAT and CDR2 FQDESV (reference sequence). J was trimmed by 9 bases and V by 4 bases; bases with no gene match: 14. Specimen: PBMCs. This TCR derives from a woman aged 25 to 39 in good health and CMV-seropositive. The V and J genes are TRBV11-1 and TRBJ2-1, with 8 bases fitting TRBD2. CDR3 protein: CASSSTGTSSGGEQFF. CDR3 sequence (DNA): TGTGCCAGCAGCTCGACCGGGACTTCCAGCGGGGGTGAGCAGTTCTTC. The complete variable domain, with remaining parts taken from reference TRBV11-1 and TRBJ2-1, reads EAEVAQSPRYKITEKSQAVAFWCDPISGHATLYWYRQILGQGPELLVQFQDESVVDDSQLPKDRFSAERLKGVDSTLKIQPAELGDSAMYLCASSSTGTSSGGEQFFGPGTRLTVL.